This T cell receptor beta chain stems from a study of cytomegalovirus exposure and HLA in healthy donors. Whole-study context: T cells numbering about 180 million yielded more than 100 million unique TCR beta sequences in an earlier analysis.

PCR primers comprised 60 Vbeta and 13 Jbeta primers. Clones were read by immunoSEQ multiplex PCR, and TCRdb kept only the in-frame ones, dropping some. The repertoire includes about 98,000 clones, roughly 81% of them detected once, and roughly 1.5% sits in the top ten. Specimen: PBMCs. The receptor comes from a man in his forties in good health and CMV-seronegative.

CDR3: CASSPASGAVADTQYF. In DNA form, the CDR3 reads TGTGCCAGCAGTCCAGCTAGCGGGGCGGTGGCAGATACGCAGTATTTT. V is TRBV7-6 and J is TRBJ2-3; 9 bases map to TRBD2. The V gene end was trimmed by 6 bases and the J gene end by 4 bases; junction bases not matched to a gene: 11. The CDR3 contains 16 residues. CDR1 SGHVS and CDR2 FNYEAQ come from the germline V gene.